One T cell receptor beta chain is described in this entry. Methods used by the authors: Estimation of nucleated cell counts was performed using reference gene primer amplification. Assay used: immunoSEQ multiplex PCR; TCRdb lists only in-frame clones, some missing. V and J calls and clone size are those listed in that table; D and trimming were worked out from the DNA. Counted here are tens of thousands of clones, approximately 90% occurring once; the ten biggest clones make up under 5%. These data come from a study of blood T cell repertoires in COVID-19. Study-wide background: The origin of the acute and convalescent COVID-19 samples was the United States, Italy and Spain. T cells, B-cell-depleted T cells, or PBMCs provided the cDNA or gDNA that served as material.

This TCR was recovered from a human donor in a cohort sampled during active COVID-19. Sequenced sample: peripheral blood.

DNA of the CDR3: TGTGCCAGCAGCTCACGCCAGGGCGGGGAGCTGTTTTTT. The encoded protein is CASSSRQGGELFF. The rearrangement joins TRBV5-4 to TRBJ2-2; TRBD1 is a possible D gene (5 bases). The CDR3 runs to 13 residues. The germline V gene has CDR1 SGHNT and CDR2 YYREEE (reference sequence). Trimming pared 3 bases from V and 7 bases from J, leaving 10 bases between.